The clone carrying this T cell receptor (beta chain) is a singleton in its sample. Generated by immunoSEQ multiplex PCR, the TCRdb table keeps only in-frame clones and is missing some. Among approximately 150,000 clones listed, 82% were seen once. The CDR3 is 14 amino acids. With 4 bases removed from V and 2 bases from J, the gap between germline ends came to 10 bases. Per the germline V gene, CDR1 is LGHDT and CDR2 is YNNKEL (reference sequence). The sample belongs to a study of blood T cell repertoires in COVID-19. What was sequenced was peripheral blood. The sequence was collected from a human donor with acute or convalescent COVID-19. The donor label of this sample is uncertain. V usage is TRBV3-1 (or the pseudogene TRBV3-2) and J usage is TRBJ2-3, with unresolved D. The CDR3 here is CASSPQTSTDTQYF. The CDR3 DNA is TGTGCCAGCAGCCCGCAAACATCCACAGATACGCAGTATTTT.